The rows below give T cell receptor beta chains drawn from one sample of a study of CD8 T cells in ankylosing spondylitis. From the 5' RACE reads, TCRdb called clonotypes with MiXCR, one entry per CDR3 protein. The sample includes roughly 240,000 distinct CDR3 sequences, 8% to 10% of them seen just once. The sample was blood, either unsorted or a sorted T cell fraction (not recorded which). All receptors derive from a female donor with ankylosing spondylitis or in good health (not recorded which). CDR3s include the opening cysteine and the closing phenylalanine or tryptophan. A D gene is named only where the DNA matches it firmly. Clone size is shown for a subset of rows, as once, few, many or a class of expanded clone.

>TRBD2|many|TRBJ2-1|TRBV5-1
TGCGCCAGCAAGGAGAAAGCGGGAGGGGGTGAGCAGTTCTTC
CASKEKAGGGEQFF
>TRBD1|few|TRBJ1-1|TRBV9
TGTGCCAGCAGCCCGGGGGACAGACTGACAATAGAAGCTTTCTTT
CASSPGDRLTIEAFF
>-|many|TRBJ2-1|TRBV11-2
TGTGCCAGCAGCTTGGGAGACACGTACGAGCAGTTCTTC
CASSLGDTYEQFF
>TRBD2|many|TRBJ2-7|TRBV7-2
TGTGCCAGCAGCCAGGGGCGGGAGGGCCTGTACGAGCAGTACTTC
CASSQGREGLYEQYF
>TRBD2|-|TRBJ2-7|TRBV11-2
TGTGCCAGCAGCTTAGTAGCTAGCGGGAGGACATCACCCTACGAGCAGTACTTC
CASSLVASGRTSPYEQYF
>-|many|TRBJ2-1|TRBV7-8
TGTGCCAGCGCACCCCGGGGCAATGAGCAGTTCTTC
CASAPRGNEQFF
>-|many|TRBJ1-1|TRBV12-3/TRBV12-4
TGTGCCAGCAGTTTAGTTTTATCGCCTGAAGCTTTCTTT
CASSLVLSPEAFF
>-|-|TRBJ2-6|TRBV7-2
TGTGCCAGCAGCTTGTCAGGGGCGGGGGCCAACGTCCTGACTTTC
CASSLSGAGANVLTF
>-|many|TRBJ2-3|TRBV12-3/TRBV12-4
TGTGCCAGCAGCCCCGTTAGTCGAGGTACGCAGTATTTT
CASSPVSRGTQYF
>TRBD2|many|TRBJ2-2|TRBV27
TGTGCCAGCAGCCATAGCGGGGGGGTGACCGGGGAGCTGTTTTTT
CASSHSGGVTGELFF
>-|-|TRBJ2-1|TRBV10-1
TGCGCCAGCAGTGAACGCGGGATGGACAATGAGCAGTTCTTC
CASSERGMDNEQFF